This TCR beta chain derives from a study of response to subunit inactivated influenza vaccine. Study findings and constraints: Authors suggested each seasonal flu vaccination may recruit only limited numbers of new T cells.

From the RT-PCR reads, TCRdb called clonotypes with MiXCR, one entry per CDR3 protein. The sample lists about 520,000 distinct CDR3 sequences; 25% were seen once. In its sample, this clonotype was seen a few times. Its antigen is unknown. The germline V gene encodes CDR1 SGHRS and CDR2 YFSETQ. The CDR3 loop spans 15 amino acids. V lost 4 bases to trimming and J lost 6 bases, with 17 bases between them. Material: CD4+ T cells sorted from PBMCs, obtained 4 to 6 days after vaccination. The genes are TRBV5-1 and TRBJ2-1; the D gene could be TRBD1 or TRBD2 (5 bases each). The origin of this receptor is a man aged 50 or older who received an inactivated influenza vaccine. The CDR3 loop reads CASSPSAGTPNEQFF. The CDR3 DNA follows: TGCGCCAGCAGCCCATCCGCAGGGACCCCCAATGAGCAGTTCTTC.